Listed below are T cell receptor beta chains from one sample, sequenced in a study of blood T cells in healthy people across ages. TCRdb ran MiXCR on the 5' RACE reads and lists one entry per CDR3 protein. The repertoire consists of about 680,000 distinct CDR3 sequences, with roughly 50% occurring once and the leading ten covering 30% to 35%. The sequenced sample was blood. Receptor source: a woman in her sixties or seventies in good health. CDR3s include the opening cysteine and the closing phenylalanine or tryptophan. The order of the fields is CDR3 DNA, CDR3 protein, D gene, CDR3 length, clone size, J gene, V gene. The D gene is left open where the match is weak. Only some rows state a clone size, as once, few, many or a class for expanded clones.

CDR3 DNA: TGTGCCAGCAGCCAGTTAGCGGGAGAGAGTGAGCAGTTCTTC
CDR3 protein: CASSQLAGESEQFF
D gene: TRBD2
CDR3 length: 14
clone size: few
J gene: TRBJ2-1
V gene: TRBV4-2

CDR3 DNA: TGTGCCAGCAGTTTATTGGGTACTGATGAAGCTTTCTTT
CDR3 protein: CASSLLGTDEAFF
D gene: NA
CDR3 length: 13
clone size: NA
J gene: TRBJ1-1
V gene: TRBV28

CDR3 DNA: TGCAGTGCGCAAGACAGGGGGCGTTTCTATGGCTACACCTTC
CDR3 protein: CSAQDRGRFYGYTF
D gene: TRBD1
CDR3 length: 14
clone size: NA
J gene: TRBJ1-2
V gene: TRBV20-1

CDR3 DNA: TGCAGTGCTAAACTCGGGAGGAACACCGGGGAGCTGTTTTTT
CDR3 protein: CSAKLGRNTGELFF
D gene: NA
CDR3 length: 14
clone size: few
J gene: TRBJ2-2
V gene: TRBV20-1

CDR3 DNA: TGTGCCAGCAGCGTGGGACAGTTAACCTACGAGCAGTACTTC
CDR3 protein: CASSVGQLTYEQYF
D gene: TRBD1
CDR3 length: 14
clone size: NA
J gene: TRBJ2-7
V gene: TRBV5-6

CDR3 DNA: TGTGCCAGCAGCTCCGTAGGGGGCCTTGCCAACTATGGCTACACCTTC
CDR3 protein: CASSSVGGLANYGYTF
D gene: TRBD1
CDR3 length: 16
clone size: few
J gene: TRBJ1-2
V gene: TRBV9

CDR3 DNA: TGCGCCAGCAGCGACTTACTAGTGGATACGCAGTATTTT
CDR3 protein: CASSDLLVDTQYF
D gene: NA
CDR3 length: 13
clone size: few
J gene: TRBJ2-3
V gene: TRBV5-1

CDR3 DNA: TGCGCCAGCAGCACTACAGGGGGGGCCTACAATGAGCAGTTCTTC
CDR3 protein: CASSTTGGAYNEQFF
D gene: NA
CDR3 length: 15
clone size: NA
J gene: TRBJ2-1
V gene: TRBV5-1

CDR3 DNA: TGCGCCAGCAGCCAATACCTGGGGTCCTACGAGCAGTACTTC
CDR3 protein: CASSQYLGSYEQYF
D gene: NA
CDR3 length: 14
clone size: few
J gene: TRBJ2-7
V gene: TRBV4-3

CDR3 DNA: TGTGCCAGCAGTGTCGCGGCGAGCTCCTACGAGCAGTACTTC
CDR3 protein: CASSVAASSYEQYF
D gene: NA
CDR3 length: 14
clone size: many
J gene: TRBJ2-7
V gene: TRBV2

CDR3 DNA: TGCAGTGCCAGTTCGATAACTAGCGGGAGGGTTGAGCGGTTCTTC
CDR3 protein: CSASSITSGRVERFF
D gene: TRBD2
CDR3 length: 15
clone size: NA
J gene: TRBJ2-1
V gene: TRBV20-1

CDR3 DNA: TGTGCCAGCAGCCCCGGGACTAGCGGGAGTAGAGAGACCCAGTACTTC
CDR3 protein: CASSPGTSGSRETQYF
D gene: TRBD2
CDR3 length: 16
clone size: NA
J gene: TRBJ2-5
V gene: TRBV27

CDR3 DNA: TGTGCCAGCAGCTTCGCCGTGACAGTAAATGAAAAACTGTTTTTT
CDR3 protein: CASSFAVTVNEKLFF
D gene: NA
CDR3 length: 15
clone size: NA
J gene: TRBJ1-4
V gene: TRBV7-2

CDR3 DNA: TGTGCCACCGGGACAGGGGGTTCACCCCTCCACTTT
CDR3 protein: CATGTGGSPLHF
D gene: TRBD1
CDR3 length: 12
clone size: NA
J gene: TRBJ1-6
V gene: TRBV2

CDR3 DNA: TGTGCCAGCAGCGTAGGGGGGCTAGACTATGAGCAGTTCTTC
CDR3 protein: CASSVGGLDYEQFF
D gene: NA
CDR3 length: 14
clone size: few
J gene: TRBJ2-1
V gene: TRBV9

CDR3 DNA: TGTGCCAGCAGTCCAAAAACCGGACAGGGTCGGTACGAGCAGTACTTC
CDR3 protein: CASSPKTGQGRYEQYF
D gene: TRBD1
CDR3 length: 16
clone size: few
J gene: TRBJ2-7
V gene: TRBV28

CDR3 DNA: TGCGCCAGCAGCGGCGGATTAGGGGCCTACGAGCAGTACTTC
CDR3 protein: CASSGGLGAYEQYF
D gene: NA
CDR3 length: 14
clone size: once
J gene: TRBJ2-7
V gene: TRBV5-1

CDR3 DNA: TGTGCCAGCAGCTTAAGGGTCCCTAGCACAGATACGCGGTATTTT
CDR3 protein: CASSLRVPSTDTRYF
D gene: NA
CDR3 length: 15
clone size: NA
J gene: TRBJ2-3
V gene: TRBV7-2

CDR3 DNA: TGTGCCAGCAGCTTAGTCGAGGCCAGGCGGGGCAGCTCCTACGAGCAGTACTTC
CDR3 protein: CASSLVEARRGSSYEQYF
D gene: NA
CDR3 length: 18
clone size: NA
J gene: TRBJ2-7
V gene: TRBV7-6

CDR3 DNA: TGCAGTGCTAGTCGCTACGGGAGGGAGACAGATACGCAGTATTTT
CDR3 protein: CSASRYGRETDTQYF
D gene: TRBD2
CDR3 length: 15
clone size: few
J gene: TRBJ2-3
V gene: TRBV20-1

CDR3 DNA: TGCAGCGTTGTAGGGCAGGGGCTGAACACTGAAGCTTTCTTT
CDR3 protein: CSVVGQGLNTEAFF
D gene: NA
CDR3 length: 14
clone size: NA
J gene: TRBJ1-1
V gene: TRBV29-1

CDR3 DNA: TGTGCCACCGCCCAACCAGGGGGACCGTACTTC
CDR3 protein: CATAQPGGPYF
D gene: TRBD1
CDR3 length: 11
clone size: NA
J gene: TRBJ2-7
V gene: TRBV2

CDR3 DNA: TGTGCCATCAGTGAGCCGGAAAGCCGGGGGCCAACTGAAGCTTTCTTT
CDR3 protein: CAISEPESRGPTEAFF
D gene: NA
CDR3 length: 16
clone size: NA
J gene: TRBJ1-1
V gene: TRBV10-3

CDR3 DNA: TGCAGCTGCAGGGCCTGGGATGAAAAACTGTTTTTT
CDR3 protein: CSCRAWDEKLFF
D gene: NA
CDR3 length: 12
clone size: few
J gene: TRBJ1-4
V gene: TRBV29-1

CDR3 DNA: TGTGCCAGCACAGGGATTGGGGCCAACGTCCTGACTTTC
CDR3 protein: CASTGIGANVLTF
D gene: NA
CDR3 length: 13
clone size: NA
J gene: TRBJ2-6
V gene: TRBV7-9

CDR3 DNA: TGTGCCAGCAGTTCAGGGGGCGGGAGGGCGGAGACCCAGTACTTC
CDR3 protein: CASSSGGGRAETQYF
D gene: NA
CDR3 length: 15
clone size: NA
J gene: TRBJ2-5
V gene: TRBV6-5

CDR3 DNA: TGTGCCAGCAGCCTATCTAGCCTCTCCTACAATGAGCAGTTCTTC
CDR3 protein: CASSLSSLSYNEQFF
D gene: NA
CDR3 length: 15
clone size: NA
J gene: TRBJ2-1
V gene: TRBV7-3

CDR3 DNA: TGTGCCATCAGTGAGTCGACCGGGAACAATGGGCAGTTCTTC
CDR3 protein: CAISESTGNNGQFF
D gene: NA
CDR3 length: 14
clone size: NA
J gene: TRBJ2-1
V gene: TRBV10-3

CDR3 DNA: TGTGCCAGCAGTTTAAGGGGGGGGGCAGGTCCAGATACGCAGTATTTT
CDR3 protein: CASSLRGGAGPDTQYF
D gene: NA
CDR3 length: 16
clone size: NA
J gene: TRBJ2-3
V gene: TRBV28

CDR3 DNA: TGTGCCAGCAGCTTAGAGGCGGGAGGGCCTGAGACCCAGTACTTC
CDR3 protein: CASSLEAGGPETQYF
D gene: TRBD2
CDR3 length: 15
clone size: few
J gene: TRBJ2-5
V gene: TRBV7-9

CDR3 DNA: TGTGCCAGCAGGCCCGGCCCCGGAGGTGGCTACACCTTC
CDR3 protein: CASRPGPGGGYTF
D gene: NA
CDR3 length: 13
clone size: NA
J gene: TRBJ1-2
V gene: TRBV6-5

CDR3 DNA: TGCAGTACCTTGCTCCGGGACAGGTACAATGAGCAGTTCTTC
CDR3 protein: CSTLLRDRYNEQFF
D gene: TRBD1
CDR3 length: 14
clone size: once
J gene: TRBJ2-1
V gene: TRBV20-1

CDR3 DNA: TGCGCCAGCAGCTCGTGGTCGGACGGCGCCAACGAGCAGTACTTC
CDR3 protein: CASSSWSDGANEQYF
D gene: NA
CDR3 length: 15
clone size: NA
J gene: TRBJ2-7
V gene: TRBV5-1